This T cell receptor beta chain was found in a study of cytomegalovirus exposure and HLA in healthy donors. This CDR3 region has 17 residues. Unmatched junction bases numbered 12, after V lost 4 bases and J lost 4 bases. CDR1 and CDR2 (germline): SGHNT, YYREEE (reference sequence). Comments on this clone: What it binds is not known.

Study-level findings and limits: A later analysis found common viral pathogens apparently linked to several of the most significant clusters. Being productive about 87% or about 30% of the time was typical of most TCR beta V segments in an earlier analysis. Presence/absence analysis assumed near-uniform sequencing depth across donors. Apparent HLA restriction characterized most CMV-associated TCR beta chains in a later analysis.

Primers included in the PCR were 60 Vbeta and 13 Jbeta primers. The table came from immunoSEQ multiplex PCR; TCRdb's copy has only in-frame clones and leaves some out. In the table there are about 120,000 clones, over 70% of which are singletons. The sequence derives from a young man in good health and CMV-seropositive. Material: PBMCs. The V gene is TRBV5-4, the J gene TRBJ1-5, with 9 bases identical to TRBD1. CDR3 coding DNA: TGTGCCAGCAGCGAGACCGGGACAGGGAGGGATAATCAGCCCCAGCATTTT. Protein product: CASSETGTGRDNQPQHF.